These 29 T cell receptor beta chains came from one sample sequenced in a study of CD8+ T cells in alopecia areata. RNA was extracted and reverse transcribed into cDNA as the sequencing template. Measured with immunoSEQ multiplex PCR; TCRdb has only the in-frame clones, and not every one. Altogether some 80,000 clones are present, approximately 70% being singletons, with the ten largest covering 23%. Treatment here: oral pan-JAK inhibitor, 5-10 mg twice daily. The material was CD8+ T cells sorted from blood, obtained at week 24, from a patient treated with tofacitinib. The receptor source for this set is a human donor with alopecia areata.

The chain employs TRBV27 and TRBJ2-7, with 7 bases identical to TRBD1. Germline lookup yields CDR1 MNHEY and CDR2 SMNVEV (reference sequence). The V gene end was trimmed by 3 bases and the J gene end by 2 bases; junction bases not matched to a gene: 7. The CDR3 totals 15 residues. The CDR3 nucleotides read TGTGCCAGCAGTTTTTATCCGGGACAGACCTACGAGCAGTACTTC. Protein product: CASSFYPGQTYEQYF.

V usage is TRBV7-3 and J usage is TRBJ2-7, with 7 bases matching TRBD2. Germline lookup yields CDR1 SGHTA and CDR2 FQGTGA. After removal of 1 base from V and 1 base from J, the junction contained 4 bases not matched to a gene. The CDR3 contains 15 residues. The chain's CDR3 is CASSLIPSGSYEQYF. CDR3 nucleotides: TGTGCCAGCAGCTTAATCCCTAGCGGTTCCTACGAGCAGTACTTC.

This clone was observed a few times. The genes are TRBV7-8 and TRBJ2-5, with a possible D match to TRBD2 (7 bases). The CDR3 is made up of 15 amino acids. Trimming took 4 bases from V and 1 from J, leaving 13 bases between them. Germline V gives CDR1 SGHVS, CDR2 FQNEAQ. CDR3 nucleotides: TGTGCCAGCAGCTCAGGCGGGGGCCTCCAAGAGACCCAGTACTTC. The encoded protein is CASSSGGGLQETQYF.

V is TRBV9 and J is TRBJ2-3; 10 positions agree with TRBD2. CDR3 length: 15 amino acids. Trimming at V came to 0 bases and at J to 5 bases, leaving 3 bases not matched to a gene. From germline, CDR1 is SGDLS and CDR2 YYNGEE. CDR3 coding DNA: TGTGCCAGCAGCGTAGTAGCGGGGGGTGGAGATACGCAGTATTTT. Translated, it gives CASSVVAGGGDTQYF.

CDR3 residues: CASSPIVKQETQYF. The CDR3 DNA follows: TGTGCCAGCAGTCCAATAGTAAAGCAAGAGACCCAGTACTTC. The chain has TRBV27 and TRBJ2-5; D remains unclear. This CDR3 spans 14 amino acids. CDR1 is MNHEY and CDR2 is SMNVEV in the germline V gene (reference sequence). V was pared by 5 bases and J by 2 bases, with 12 bases between.

This clone showed up just once. The chain couples TRBV27 to TRBJ2-7; a possible D gene is TRBD2 (6 bases). The V and J ends lost 0 bases and 4 bases respectively, with 10 bases between them. The CDR3 contains 14 residues. CDR1 is MNHEY, CDR2 SMNVEV, per germline (reference sequence). This CDR3 reads CASSLSSGRYEQYF. Written as DNA, the CDR3 is TGTGCCAGCAGTTTATCCTCAGGGAGGTACGAGCAGTACTTC.

V and J are TRBV27 and TRBJ1-2, with a possible D match to TRBD1 (6 bases). Germline V CDR1 and CDR2: MNHEY, SMNVEV (reference sequence). V lost 3 bases to trimming and J lost 8 bases, with 22 bases between them. CDR3 length: 16 amino acids. For the CDR3, the DNA is TGTGCCAGCAGTTTCCACGGGGGCGCGCGTTTGGGAGGCTACACCTTC. It specifies CASSFHGGARLGGYTF.

V and J are TRBV27 and TRBJ2-3; D ambiguous. The CDR3 extends over 12 amino acids. V was shortened by 5 bases and J by 0 bases, with 3 bases between the two germline ends. The germline CDR1 and CDR2 sequences are MNHEY and SMNVEV (reference sequence). Here the CDR3 reads CASSHSTDTQYF. CDR3 coding DNA: TGTGCCAGCAGTCATAGCACAGATACGCAGTATTTT.

The rearrangement joins TRBV5-6 to TRBJ1-2; D gene unclear. Looked up from germline, CDR1 is SGHDT and CDR2 is YYEEEE. This CDR3 has 13 residues. V was clipped by 7 bases and J by 4 bases, with 14 bases between them. The chain's CDR3 is CASRPRGFYGYTF. Here the CDR3 DNA reads TGTGCCAGCCGCCCCCGGGGATTCTATGGCTACACCTTC.

This chain links TRBV10-3 with TRBJ2-1; unclear D gene. Trimming cost V 3 bases and J 10 bases, with 7 bases left between them. The CDR3 runs 11 residues. CDR1 is ENHRY and CDR2 is SYGVKD in the germline V gene. The CDR3 region is CAISEGTEQFF. The CDR3 DNA follows: TGTGCCATCAGTGAAGGCACCGAGCAGTTCTTC.

The chain is built from TRBV7-9 and TRBJ2-7; 12 nucleotides line up with TRBD2. Germline V gene data show CDR1 as SEHNR and CDR2 as FQNEAQ (reference sequence). This CDR3 is built from 16 residues. Trimming took 4 bases from V and 4 from J; bases not matched to a gene: 8. The CDR3 reads CASSSYRTSGEYEQYF. DNA of the CDR3: TGTGCCAGCAGCTCATATCGGACTAGCGGGGAGTACGAGCAGTACTTC.

Remarks on this clone: The junction shows a germline mismatch at one end, possibly a read error. The chain combines TRBV30 with TRBJ2-7; D ambiguous. The CDR3 has 14 amino acids. In germline, CDR1 is GTSNPN, CDR2 SVGIG (reference sequence). As DNA, the CDR3 is TGTGCCTGGGGTGTACACCACCGACCCTACGAGCAGTACTTC. Amino acids: CAWGVHHRPYEQYF.

The J gene is TRBJ2-5, the V gene TRBV4-1, with 10 positions matching TRBD2. Germline-derived CDR1 and CDR2 are MGHRA and YSYEKL. The CDR3 is 16 residues long. With 8 bases clipped from V and 1 base from J, the junction kept 10 bases outside the gene matches. The CDR3 here is CASGTTSGGVQETQYF. The CDR3 bases are TGCGCCAGCGGCACAACGAGCGGGGGGGTCCAAGAGACCCAGTACTTC.

The V and J genes are TRBV29-1 and TRBJ2-6; a weak D match, TRBD1 (6 bases). This CDR3 has 16 amino acids. V lost 4 bases and J lost 8, with 21 bases in between. The germline V gene has CDR1 SQVTM and CDR2 ANQGSEA. CDR3 sequence reads: CSVGGDRDRMPNVLTF. CDR3 coding DNA: TGCAGCGTTGGCGGAGACCGAGACAGGATGCCCAACGTCCTGACTTTC.

This clone was counted a single time. The rearrangement joins TRBV19 to TRBJ2-7; no clear D. This CDR3 is 11 amino acids long. V lost 5 bases to trimming and J lost 4 bases, with 6 bases between them. The germline V gene has CDR1 LNHDA and CDR2 SQIVND (reference sequence). The CDR3 DNA is TGTGCCAGTAGTTCCACTTACGAGCAGTACTTC. Protein: CASSSTYEQYF.

This chain links TRBV4-1 with TRBJ2-7; D remains ambiguous. V lost 3 bases to trimming and J lost 6 bases, with 3 bases between them. This CDR3 has 10 residues. The germline CDR1 and CDR2 sequences are MGHRA and YSYEKL. The CDR3 DNA follows: TGCGCCAGCAGCCAGGGCGAGCAGTACTTC. Translating gives CASSQGEQYF.

The chain couples TRBV7-9 to TRBJ1-1; no definite D call. There are 13 residues in the CDR3. CDR1 is SEHNR and CDR2 is FQNEAQ in the germline V gene (reference sequence). Trimming removed 0 bases from V and 0 bases from J, with 2 bases in between. For the CDR3, the DNA is TGTGCCAGCAGCTTAGCCATGAACACTGAAGCTTTCTTT. Translating gives CASSLAMNTEAFF.

About this clone itself: Other DNA sequences of this sample code for an identical CDR3. This chain uses TRBV27 with TRBJ2-7, with a weak D call TRBD1 (5 bases). This CDR3 is built from 13 residues. The V end lost 2 bases, the J end lost 1 base, and 6 bases lay between the germline ends. Looked up from germline, CDR1 is MNHEY and CDR2 is SMNVEV (reference sequence). This CDR3 reads CASSLRGSYEQYF. For the CDR3, the DNA is TGTGCCAGCAGTTTAAGGGGATCCTACGAGCAGTACTTC.

This clone was seen more than once but under ten times. The genes are TRBV27 and TRBJ2-7; D perhaps matches TRBD2 (7 bases). This CDR3 spans 14 amino acids. Germline assignment: CDR1 MNHEY and CDR2 SMNVEV (reference sequence). V lost 2 bases and J lost 3, with 11 bases in between. The CDR3 spells CASSLGGAGYEQYF. As DNA, the CDR3 is TGTGCCAGCAGTTTAGGGGGGGCAGGCTACGAGCAGTACTTC.

CDR3 sequence (DNA): TGTGCCACCAGCAGAGTAGGGGACGGCACAGATACGCAGTATTTT. Its translation is CATSRVGDGTDTQYF. This rearrangement joins TRBV15 to TRBJ2-3; D possibly matches TRBD1 or TRBD2 (5 bases each). Trimming removed 1 base from V and 1 base from J, with 9 bases in between. Germline loops: CDR1 LNHNV, CDR2 YYDKDF (reference sequence). The CDR3 has 15 residues. The whole variable domain, filled in from reference TRBV15 and TRBJ2-3, reads DAMVIQNPRYQVTQFGKPVTLSCSQTLNHNVMYWYQQKSSQAPKLLFHYYDKDFNNEADTPDNFQSRRPNTSFCFLDIRSPGLGDTAMYLCATSRVGDGTDTQYFGPGTRLTVL.

The chain has TRBV6-6 and TRBJ2-5; D possibly corresponds to TRBD1 (5 bases). Germline V lookup: CDR1 MNHNY, CDR2 SVGAGI (reference sequence). The CDR3 spans 16 residues. V lost 0 bases and J lost 1, with 12 bases in between. The CDR3 DNA reads as TGTGCCAGCAGTTACTCGACGACAGATATCCAAGAGACCCAGTACTTC. Translation: CASSYSTTDIQETQYF.

The chain carries TRBV2 and TRBJ2-5; the match to TRBD1 covers 8 bases. With 3 bases clipped from V and 2 bases from J, the junction kept 5 bases outside the gene matches. The CDR3 runs 15 residues. Germline CDR1 SNHLY, CDR2 FYNNEI. CDR3 in DNA: TGTGCCAGCAGTGACGGGACAGGCGGGCAAGAGACCCAGTACTTC. Its protein is CASSDGTGGQETQYF. Combining the CDR3 with reference TRBV2 and TRBJ2-5 gives the whole variable domain EPEVTQTPSHQVTQMGQEVILRCVPISNHLYFYWYRQILGQKVEFLVSFYNNEISEKSEIFDDQFSVERPDGSNFTLKIRSTKLEDSAMYFCASSDGTGGQETQYFGPGTRLLVL.

The chain couples TRBV4-3 to TRBJ2-3; D uncertain. The CDR3 is made up of 12 amino acids. Germline V lookup: CDR1 LGHNA, CDR2 YSLEER. Trimming stripped 8 bases from V and 7 bases from J, with 13 bases between. The CDR3 nucleotides read TGCGCCAGCGGCGTGACTGGTCATACGCAGTATTTT. It encodes CASGVTGHTQYF.

This clone was observed a handful of times. The chain uses TRBV12-5 and TRBJ1-1; 8 bases are a match to TRBD1. CDR1 and CDR2 (germline): LGHNT, FRNRAP. Trimming took 5 bases from V and 3 from J; bases not matched to a gene: 8. The CDR3 runs to 15 residues. The CDR3 DNA is TGTGCTAGTGGTCTGTCAGGGGGCGCGCACACTGAAGCTTTCTTT. Protein product: CASGLSGGAHTEAFF.

A few counts support this clone. The chain links TRBV2 to TRBJ2-2; 8 bases are shared with TRBD2. V shed 8 bases, J shed 1 base, and the junction held 3 bases outside the gene matches. Germline V gene sequence: CDR1 SNHLY, CDR2 FYNNEI. The CDR3 is made up of 14 amino acids. The CDR3, as DNA: TGTGCCAGCTCGGGACTAGGGAACACCGGGGAGCTGTTTTTT. It yields the protein CASSGLGNTGELFF.

The genes are TRBV4-1 and TRBJ2-1; D not certain. Per germline, CDR1 MGHRA and CDR2 YSYEKL. The length of the CDR3 is 14 residues. V was cut by 0 bases and J by 5 bases, with 8 bases left in between. CDR3 loop: CASSQENGDNEQFF. The CDR3 DNA is TGCGCCAGCAGCCAAGAAAACGGAGACAATGAGCAGTTCTTC.

This clone has just a few counts. This sequence joins TRBV29-1 and TRBJ2-1; 8 bases line up with TRBD2. Germline V gives CDR1 SQVTM, CDR2 ANQGSEA. This CDR3 contains 16 residues. Trimming at V came to 6 bases and at J to 3 bases, leaving 13 bases not matched to a gene. This CDR3 reads CSVAGLAGRDYNEQFF. For the CDR3, the DNA is TGCAGCGTCGCCGGGCTAGCGGGCCGAGACTACAATGAGCAGTTCTTC.

This clone was seen a single time. V is TRBV29-1 and J is TRBJ2-7, with D tentatively TRBD2 (5 bases). Germline V gene data show CDR1 as SQVTM and CDR2 as ANQGSEA. This CDR3 contains 13 residues. Trimming shortened V by 1 base and J by 4 bases, and 11 bases separated the two germline ends. CDR3 DNA: TGCAGCGTTGAAGGGGAGCCTGAATACGAGCAGTACTTC. Its translation is CSVEGEPEYEQYF.

This clone appeared once. The chain joins TRBV7-2 to TRBJ2-5; possibly TRBD2 for D (6 bases). Per the germline V gene, CDR1 is SGHTA and CDR2 is FQGNSA. This CDR3 contains 14 residues. The ends were cut back, 8 bases at V and 3 bases at J, with 16 bases in the middle. The CDR3 DNA reads TGTGCCAGCGGGGGACTCACTTCCGAAGAGACCCAGTACTTC. It specifies CASGGLTSEETQYF.